This paragraph covers one TCR beta chain sequence. What it binds is not known. This sample was included in a study of T-cell reconstitution after alpha-beta-depleted transplantation in children. General study findings and limits: After one year, T-cell counts and TCRbeta diversity mostly came from new T cells. In some patients, recipient T cells and intrathymic progenitors surviving conditioning explained high day-60 diversity. Expanded graft clones, several hundred of them, were reportedly the source of alpha-beta T cells about two months after transplant.

The CDR3 has 15 residues. The trim removed 2 bases at V and 5 bases at J, leaving 6 bases unmatched. Germline lookup yields CDR1 KGHDR and CDR2 SFDVKD. Unique molecular identifiers were incorporated during preparation of the TCRbeta library. Each CDR3 protein is one row after TCRdb ran MiXCR on the PCR reads. The sample yields approximately 110,000 distinct CDR3 sequences, roughly 24% seen once. The specimen comprised PBMCs, mostly from graft donor cells, sampled 180 days after TCRalphabeta/CD19-depleted stem cell transplant. This chain links TRBV24-1 with TRBJ2-7; 9 nucleotides match TRBD1. The clonotype comes from a male patient aged 2 to 9 who had a stem cell transplant for chronic granulomatous disease, so the T cells may come from the graft donor. The CDR3 DNA sequence: TGTGCCACCAGTGATTCCGGGACAGGGCTCGACGAGCAGTACTTC. This translates into CATSDSGTGLDEQYF.